This section outlines one TCR beta chain sequence together with its context. The data stem from a study of cytomegalovirus exposure and HLA in healthy donors. From the roughly 120-subject validation cohort, which was separate from the roughly 680-subject first cohort, the donors were drawn. The CDR3 runs 14 residues. V dropped 4 bases and J dropped 6; count of bases not matched to a gene: 9. From germline, CDR1 is SGHNT and CDR2 YYREEE (reference sequence). TCRdb's copy holds only in-frame clones and misses some; the assay was immunoSEQ multiplex PCR. The sample yields about 120,000 clones, roughly 90% seen once.

The gene calls are TRBV5-4 and TRBJ2-7; 8 bases match TRBD2. The TCR was taken from a woman aged 30 to 39 in good health and CMV-seropositive. Specimen: PBMCs. CDR3 nucleotides: TGTGCCAGCAGCACAGGGACTAGTCTGAGCGAGCAGTACTTC. Translated, it gives CASSTGTSLSEQYF.